This paragraph reports one TCR beta chain. Only in-frame clones appear in the TCRdb table, and some are missing; sequencing was by immunoSEQ multiplex PCR. The sample yields tens of thousands of clones, just over 85% seen once. This CDR3 comprises 14 residues. Trimming took off 2 bases at V and 3 bases at J, with 11 bases between the two ends. Germline V gene data show CDR1 as LNHDA and CDR2 as SQIVND (reference sequence). This entry comes from a study of sequential checkpoint blockade in melanoma. The wider study: Arm A got nivolumab then ipilimumab; arm B the reverse, 1:1.

Noted treatment: randomized to nivolumab then ipilimumab (arm A) or the reverse (arm B). Patients had received no earlier DNA-damaging chemotherapy. From thawed PBMCs, live CD3+CD8+ cells negative for CD19 and CD56 were sorted. This chain joins TRBV19 and TRBJ2-7, with a possible D match to TRBD1 (5 bases). The sample was CD8+ T cells sorted from blood (inferred from file names), taken from a patient given nivolumab and ipilimumab in sequence. This clonotype was sampled from a human donor with melanoma. The CDR3 region is CASSIIPDSYEQYF. CDR3 DNA: TGTGCCAGTAGTATAATCCCCGACAGCTACGAGCAGTACTTC.